The 6 T cell receptor beta chains in this list originate from one sample, sequenced in a study of T cells after yellow fever vaccination. TCRdb itself ran the 5' RACE reads through MiXCR, one entry per CDR3 protein. The table has approximately 240,000 distinct CDR3 sequences, 3.6% seen once; the top ten hold 19%. This specimen was PBMCs, taken 15 days after the yellow fever booster vaccination. Every receptor here comes from a man in his late teens or twenties who received the YFV17D yellow fever vaccine.

This clonotype was picked up many times. This chain joins TRBV30 and TRBJ2-1; D gene ambiguous. Germline CDR1 GTSNPN, CDR2 SVGIG (reference sequence). Trimming left V 0 bases short and J 9 bases short, with 12 bases between. The CDR3 is made up of 13 amino acids. This CDR3 reads CAWSVLFSFEQFF. For the CDR3, the DNA is TGTGCCTGGAGTGTTCTGTTTTCCTTTGAGCAGTTCTTC.

This clonotype was counted at least ten times. The rearrangement joins TRBV5-8 to TRBJ2-3, with D hard to call. V shed 0 bases and J shed 1 base, with 15 bases lying between them. The CDR3 is 17 amino acids. Germline V gives CDR1 SGHTS, CDR2 YDEGEE. The CDR3 DNA sequence: TGTGCCAGCAGCTTGGGTACGACACCCTCTCGCACAGATACGCAGTATTTT. Translation: CASSLGTTPSRTDTQYF.

The rearrangement uses TRBV7-2 and TRBJ2-7, with a possible D match to TRBD2 (5 bases). This CDR3 region has 14 residues. V was cut by 4 bases and J by 6 bases, with 16 bases left in between. Germline CDR1 SGHTA, CDR2 FQGNSA. The CDR3 region is CASSSAGFRSEQYF. The DNA of the CDR3 is TGTGCCAGCAGCTCTGCGGGTTTCAGATCCGAGCAGTACTTC.

This clonotype came up many times. This chain joins TRBV20-1 and TRBJ1-2; perhaps TRBD1 as D (6 bases). There are 12 residues in the CDR3. V lost 4 bases and J lost 4, with 10 bases in between. CDR1 is DFQATT and CDR2 is SNEGSKA in the germline V gene (reference sequence). The CDR3 DNA sequence: TGCAGTGCTACCAGGGGTGGCTATGGCTACACCTTC. Translating gives CSATRGGYGYTF.

There are many counts of this clonotype. This chain links TRBV12-3 or TRBV12-4 with TRBJ1-1; 8 bases line up with TRBD1. The junction had 8 bases not matched to a gene; V was cut back by 6 bases and J by 2 bases. The CDR3 covers 15 residues. CDR3 sequence reads: CASSIDRGFNTEAFF. DNA of the CDR3: TGTGCCAGCAGCATTGACAGGGGATTTAACACTGAAGCTTTCTTT.

The chain is built from TRBV19 and TRBJ1-1; D is ambiguous. The CDR3 sequence is 14 residues long. V lost 5 bases and J lost 1, with 11 bases in between. The germline V gene has CDR1 LNHDA and CDR2 SQIVND (reference sequence). The CDR3 region has the DNA TGTGCCAGTAGTTGGACGAACGGGAACACTGAAGCTTTCTTT. It translates to CASSWTNGNTEAFF.